A single sample is the source of the 11 T cell receptor beta chains below, sequenced in a study of blood T cell repertoires in COVID-19. The table came from immunoSEQ multiplex PCR; TCRdb's copy has only in-frame clones and leaves some out. The data contain hundreds of thousands of clones, approximately 85% of them singletons. The sequenced sample was peripheral blood. These TCRs come from a human donor in a cohort sampled during active COVID-19.

The chain links TRBV11-2 to TRBJ1-2; 8 positions match TRBD1. This CDR3 spans 15 amino acids. The trim removed 2 bases at V and 6 bases at J, leaving 8 bases unmatched. CDR1 and CDR2 from the germline V gene are SGHAT and FQNNGV. The CDR3 sequence: CASSLSHGQGNGYTF. The CDR3 nucleotides are TGTGCCAGCAGCTTAAGTCATGGACAGGGAAATGGCTACACCTTC.

The chain joins TRBV7-3 to TRBJ2-2, with 8 bases matching TRBD2. V was pared by 5 bases and J by 0 bases, with 14 bases of the junction left unmatched. The germline V gene encodes CDR1 SGHTA and CDR2 FQGTGA. The CDR3 extends over 19 amino acids. The CDR3 nucleotides are TGTGCCAGCAGCCCCGGGAGGGTAGCGGGGCTTACGAACACCGGGGAGCTGTTTTTT. Protein product: CASSPGRVAGLTNTGELFF.

V is TRBV5-1 and J is TRBJ2-5, with TRBD1 matching over 7 bases. CDR1 is SGHRS and CDR2 is YFSETQ in the germline V gene. The CDR3 is 15 amino acids. V gave up 0 bases and J gave up 1 base; unmatched junction bases: 3. CDR3 nucleotides: TGCGCCAGCAGCTTGGGGGACAGTCCCCAAGAGACCCAGTACTTC. This encodes CASSLGDSPQETQYF.

The chain recombines TRBV10-3 with TRBJ2-7, with a possible D match to TRBD1 (6 bases). Germline V gene data show CDR1 as ENHRY and CDR2 as SYGVKD. The CDR3 loop spans 13 amino acids. Deletions cut 10 bases from V and 2 bases from J, with 15 bases between. The chain's CDR3 is CATETGITYEQYF. In DNA, the CDR3 is TGTGCCACCGAAACAGGGATCACCTACGAGCAGTACTTC.

This rearrangement joins TRBV24-1 to TRBJ2-7; a weak D match, TRBD2 (5 bases). Trimming shortened V by 8 bases and J by 3 bases, and 22 bases separated the two germline ends. The CDR3 length is 16 residues. Germline V CDR1 and CDR2: KGHDR, SFDVKD. The CDR3 protein is CATKEEKVPTFYEQYF. DNA of the CDR3: TGTGCCACCAAGGAGGAAAAGGTTCCCACGTTCTACGAGCAGTACTTC.

In DNA form, the CDR3 reads TGTGCCAGCTCGCCTCCAGGAGGAATGAACACTGAAGCTTTCTTT. This codes for CASSPPGGMNTEAFF. J is TRBJ1-1 and V is TRBV18; no reliable D call. Germline CDR1 reads KGHSH; CDR2 reads LQKENI. This CDR3 spans 15 amino acids. Trimming removed 6 bases from V and 0 bases from J, with 14 bases in between. The full variable domain, completed using reference TRBV18 and TRBJ1-1, is NAGVMQNPRHLVRRRGQEARLRCSPMKGHSHVYWYRQLPEEGLKFMVYLQKENIIDESGMPKERFSAEFPKEGPSILRIQQVVRGDSAAYFCASSPPGGMNTEAFFGQGTRLTVV.

CDR3 bases: TGTGCCAGCAGCGGCGGCCGGCAATCAAATGAGCAGTTCTTC. Translated: CASSGGRQSNEQFF. The gene calls are TRBV9 and TRBJ2-1; D not certain. In germline, CDR1 is SGDLS, CDR2 YYNGEE. The CDR3 has 14 amino acids. Trimming removed 3 bases at V and 7 bases at J, with 14 bases between.

The chain carries TRBV28 and TRBJ2-3; 8 nucleotides line up with TRBD2. J was trimmed by 3 bases and V by 6 bases; bases with no gene match: 8. CDR1 MDHEN and CDR2 SYDVKM come from the germline V gene. The CDR3 extends over 15 amino acids. As DNA, the CDR3 is TGTGCCAGCAGGACCGGGGGGGCCGGGACAGATACGCAGTATTTT. It yields the protein CASRTGGAGTDTQYF.

V is TRBV6-5 and J is TRBJ1-1, with unresolved D. Trimming stripped 7 bases from V and 1 base from J, with 13 bases between. Germline lookup yields CDR1 MNHEY and CDR2 SVGAGI. The CDR3 consists of 14 residues. The chain's CDR3 is CASTPGGENTEAFF. Here the CDR3 DNA reads TGTGCCAGCACCCCCGGCGGGGAGAACACTGAAGCTTTCTTT.

This clone has just a few counts. The chain employs TRBV5-1 and TRBJ1-1; 7 bases agree with TRBD1. This CDR3 region has 16 residues. CDR1 and CDR2 (germline): SGHRS, YFSETQ. V lost 4 bases, J lost 5 bases, and 14 bases stayed unmatched. The CDR3 nucleotides read TGCGCCAGCAGCCAAGCCCCGACAGGGAGTGGAACTGAAGCTTTCTTT. Encoded protein: CASSQAPTGSGTEAFF.

This clone was recorded a few times. The rearrangement uses TRBV24-1 and TRBJ2-2, with 8 bases that match TRBD1. V was clipped by 5 bases and J by 1 base; unmatched bases: 2. This CDR3 has 15 amino acids. Germline V lookup: CDR1 KGHDR, CDR2 SFDVKD. CDR3 sequence: CATSGGQGNTGELFF. The CDR3 bases are TGTGCCACCAGTGGTGGACAGGGGAACACCGGGGAGCTGTTTTTT.